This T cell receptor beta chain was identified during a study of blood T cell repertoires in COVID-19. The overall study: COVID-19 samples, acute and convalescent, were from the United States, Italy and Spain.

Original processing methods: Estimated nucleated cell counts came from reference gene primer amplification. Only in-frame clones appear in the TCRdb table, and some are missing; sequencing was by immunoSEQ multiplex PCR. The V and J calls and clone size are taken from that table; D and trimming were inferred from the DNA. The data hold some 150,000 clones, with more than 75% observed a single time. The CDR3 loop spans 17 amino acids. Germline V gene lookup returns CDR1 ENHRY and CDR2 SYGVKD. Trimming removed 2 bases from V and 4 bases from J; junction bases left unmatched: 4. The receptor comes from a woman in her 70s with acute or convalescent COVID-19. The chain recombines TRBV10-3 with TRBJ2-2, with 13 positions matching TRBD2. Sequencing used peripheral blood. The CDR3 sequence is CAISERLAGGGTGELFF. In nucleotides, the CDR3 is TGTGCCATCAGTGAGCGACTAGCGGGAGGCGGCACCGGGGAGCTGTTTTTT.